The text below deals with one T cell receptor (beta chain). Its cognate antigen is unknown. The CDR3 loop spans 15 amino acids. Germline CDR1 and CDR2: MNHEY and SMNVEV (reference sequence). With V trimmed by 7 bases and J by 5 bases, 12 bases remained unmatched. The PCR made use of 60 Vbeta and 13 Jbeta primers. Clones were read by immunoSEQ multiplex PCR, and TCRdb kept only the in-frame ones, dropping some. The sample contains 150,000 to 200,000 clones, more than 85% of which appear only once. The data were obtained in a study of cytomegalovirus exposure and HLA in healthy donors. The wider study: Inside one of the first data releases sat tens of millions of unique TCRs taken from HLA-typed donors. Overall study findings and caveats: Later analysis associated a missense DCLRE1C variant with TCR beta V- and J-gene trimming. A reported reduction in N-insertions relative to the approximately 640-donor mean was seen in an Asian-associated ancestry cluster in a later analysis. With DRB1 most and HLA-C fewest, TCR association rates differed between HLA loci in a later analysis.

The chain carries TRBV27 and TRBJ2-5; 8 nucleotides match TRBD2. This TCR was sampled from a woman under 30 in good health and CMV-seronegative. The specimen sequenced was PBMCs. Written as DNA, the CDR3 is TGTGCCAGCAACCCCGGGACTAGTATTTCGGAGACCCAGTACTTC. Amino acid sequence: CASNPGTSISETQYF.